This passage covers 29 T cell receptor beta chains from one sample sequenced in a study of T cells in Graves' hyperthyroidism and ophthalmopathy. TCR beta CDR3 region amplification was performed from RNA transcripts. HTBI primers were used for first-round RT-PCR of the TCR CDR3. TCRdb used MiXCR to reprocess the multiplex PCR reads, holding one entry per CDR3 protein. The table lists 530,000 or so distinct CDR3 sequences, around 22% of them singletons. What was sequenced was blood. The receptors derive from a woman in her twenties or thirties with Graves' ophthalmopathy.

This clonotype was found many times. The chain joins TRBV18 to TRBJ1-1; 10 bases map to TRBD1. Trimming cost V 4 bases and J 9 bases; bases outside gene matches: 2. Germline V gene sequence: CDR1 KGHSH, CDR2 LQKENI. The CDR3 is 12 amino acids. CDR3 sequence: CASSRDRGKAFF. CDR3 in DNA: TGTGCCAGCTCACGGGACAGGGGAAAAGCTTTCTTT.

This clonotype showed up many times. The chain is built from TRBV14 and TRBJ1-1; 7 positions match TRBD1. Germline V gene lookup returns CDR1 SGHDN and CDR2 FVKESK. The CDR3 spans 15 residues. The V and J ends lost 1 base and 0 bases, in that order; junction bases with no gene match: 2. The CDR3 loop is CASSQGGTVNTEAFF. The CDR3 DNA follows: TGTGCCAGCAGCCAAGGGGGGACAGTGAACACTGAAGCTTTCTTT.

This clonotype came up a few times. CDR3 sequence reads: CASHSTAYGYTF. The DNA for the CDR3 is TGTGCCAGCCACTCCACCGCCTATGGCTACACCTTC. The rearrangement uses TRBV6-1 and TRBJ1-2, with D unresolved. This CDR3 region has 12 residues. The germline V and J ends were trimmed by 8 bases and 4 bases, with 11 bases remaining between them. CDR1 and CDR2 from the germline V gene are MNHNS and SASEGT.

This clonotype was counted many times. This chain links TRBV29-1 with TRBJ2-2; D possibly corresponds to TRBD1 (6 bases). Deletions cut 3 bases from V and 4 bases from J, with 9 bases between. Germline V CDR1 and CDR2: SQVTM, ANQGSEA. The CDR3 has 13 residues. The CDR3 DNA sequence: TGCAGCGTTGAGGGCAGGGGCACCGGGGAGCTGTTTTTT. This gives the protein CSVEGRGTGELFF.

This clonotype was detected ten times or more. CDR3 loop: CATSKASGQSSYEQYF. Here the CDR3 DNA reads TGTGCCACCAGCAAAGCCTCGGGACAGAGCTCCTACGAGCAGTACTTC. V gene TRBV15 combines with J gene TRBJ2-7; 7 bases are shared with TRBD1. After removal of 4 bases from V and 0 bases from J, the junction contained 9 bases not matched to a gene. Germline loops: CDR1 LNHNV, CDR2 YYDKDF (reference sequence). This CDR3 has 16 residues.

This clonotype appeared a few times. This may be a read error: a much more frequent sequence differs by one nucleotide. The chain employs TRBV28 and TRBJ2-7; D uncertain. The CDR3 totals 14 residues. Per germline, CDR1 MDHEN and CDR2 SYDVKM. The germline V and J ends were trimmed by 6 bases and 4 bases, with 16 bases remaining between them. In DNA, the CDR3 is TGTGCCAGCAGCTTCACCGATTCCCTATACGAGCAGTACTTC. This encodes CASSFTDSLYEQYF.

On this clonotype itself: The junction departs from the called germline gene at one end, perhaps through a read error. The chain links TRBV11-2 to TRBJ1-1; D remains unclear. This CDR3 region has 15 residues. CDR1 is SGHAT and CDR2 is FQNNGV in the germline V gene. Written as DNA, the CDR3 is TGTGCCAGCAGCCCACTATTAGGGTTCGCCGCTGAAGCTTCCTTT. As protein: CASSPLLGFAAEASF. The whole variable domain, remainder taken from reference TRBV11-2 and TRBJ1-1, is EAGVAQSPRYKIIEKRQSVAFWCNPISGHATLYWYQQILGQGPKLLIQFQNNGVVDDSQLPKDRFSAERLKGVDSTLKIQPAKLEDSAVYLCASSPLLGFAAEASFGQGTRLTVV.

This sequence joins TRBV7-2 and TRBJ2-7; 11 bases fit TRBD1. CDR1 is SGHTA, CDR2 FQGNSA, per germline. After removal of 3 bases from V and 2 bases from J, the junction contained 3 bases not matched to a gene. The CDR3 totals 15 residues. CDR3 protein: CASSFRDRGTYEQYF. Written as DNA, the CDR3 is TGTGCCAGCAGCTTCCGGGACAGGGGGACCTACGAGCAGTACTTC. The full variable domain, completed using reference TRBV7-2 and TRBJ2-7, is GAGVSQSPSNKVTEKGKDVELRCDPISGHTALYWYRQSLGQGLEFLIYFQGNSAPDKSGLPSDRFSAERTGGSVSTLTIQRTQQEDSAVYLCASSFRDRGTYEQYFGPGTRLTVT.

V usage is TRBV6-5 and J usage is TRBJ1-1, with D hard to call. Between the trimmed V and J ends, which lost 7 bases and 5 bases, there was a span of 14 bases. From germline, CDR1 is MNHEY and CDR2 SVGAGI. The CDR3 is 13 residues long. CDR3 protein: CASNSGVGTEAFF. In nucleotides, the CDR3 is TGTGCCAGCAATTCGGGAGTGGGTACTGAAGCTTTCTTT.

This clonotype showed up many times. The V gene is TRBV20-1, the J gene TRBJ2-7; D possibly corresponds to TRBD1 (6 bases). The CDR3 spans 13 residues. The ends were cut back, 5 bases at V and 2 bases at J, with 13 bases in the middle. CDR1 is DFQATT and CDR2 is SNEGSKA in the germline V gene (reference sequence). The CDR3 region is CSAQTGTTYEQYF. CDR3 nucleotides: TGCAGTGCTCAAACAGGGACCACCTACGAGCAGTACTTC.

This clonotype has ten or more counts. This rearrangement joins TRBV19 to TRBJ2-5; possibly TRBD1 for D (6 bases). The CDR3 sequence is 15 residues long. Per the germline V gene, CDR1 is LNHDA and CDR2 is SQIVND (reference sequence). Trimming took 4 bases from V and 5 from J, leaving 17 bases between them. CDR3: CASSTGAVLYETQYF. The CDR3 DNA is TGTGCCAGTAGTACAGGGGCGGTCCTTTATGAGACCCAGTACTTC.

This clonotype was seen a few times. This rearrangement joins TRBV2 to TRBJ1-5; 7 bases line up with TRBD1. This CDR3 is built from 16 residues. The V gene's germline CDR1 is SNHLY and CDR2 FYNNEI. V lost 4 bases and J lost 0; bases outside the gene matches: 6. CDR3 residues: CASSGQTGISNQPQHF. The CDR3 coding sequence is TGTGCCAGCAGTGGGCAGACAGGGATTAGCAATCAGCCCCAGCATTTT.

V is TRBV20-1 and J is TRBJ1-5, with TRBD1 matching 8 bases. Germline CDR1 DFQATT, CDR2 SNEGSKA (reference sequence). V gave up 3 bases and J gave up 1 base; unmatched junction bases: 5. The CDR3 runs 15 residues. CDR3: CSASPGGSSNQPQHF. CDR3 sequence (DNA): TGCAGTGCTAGTCCAGGGGGCTCCAGCAATCAGCCCCAGCATTTT.

The chain employs TRBV6-1 and TRBJ2-7; 9 nucleotides line up with TRBD1. This CDR3 spans 12 amino acids. Germline V gene lookup returns CDR1 MNHNS and CDR2 SASEGT. V dropped 6 bases and J dropped 7; count of bases not matched to a gene: 4. CDR3 loop: CASRTGQGEQYF. CDR3 DNA sequence: TGTGCCAGCAGAACCGGACAGGGGGAGCAGTACTTC.

This clonotype has a handful of counts. This chain joins TRBV2 and TRBJ2-5; 8 bases match TRBD2. Germline V gene lookup returns CDR1 SNHLY and CDR2 FYNNEI. V was pared by 6 bases and J by 4 bases, with 10 bases of the junction left unmatched. There are 15 residues in the CDR3. In DNA, the CDR3 is TGTGCCAGCAGCGATAGCGGGGCGATCCGAGAGACCCAGTACTTC. Its protein is CASSDSGAIRETQYF.

The chain has TRBV28 and TRBJ2-4, with D unresolved. V was cut by 6 bases and J by 11 bases, with 17 bases left in between. Germline lookup yields CDR1 MDHEN and CDR2 SYDVKM. This CDR3 is 13 amino acids long. The CDR3 sequence is CASSPPLPKVQYF. The DNA for the CDR3 is TGTGCCAGCAGCCCGCCTCTGCCGAAGGTTCAGTACTTC.

The chain carries TRBV4-1 and TRBJ2-7; D ambiguous. CDR1 and CDR2 from the germline V gene are MGHRA and YSYEKL. V shed 1 base and J shed 0 bases, with 7 bases lying between them. CDR3 size: 14 residues. CDR3 in DNA: TGCGCCAGCAGCCAAGCGGGCTTCTCCTACGAGCAGTACTTC. Translation: CASSQAGFSYEQYF.

The CDR3 is CASVKVYSGNTIYF. The DNA of the CDR3 is TGTGCCAGCGTTAAGGTTTACTCTGGAAACACCATATATTTT. The chain recombines TRBV7-9 with TRBJ1-3; D ambiguous. Germline CDR1 and CDR2: SEHNR and FQNEAQ (reference sequence). Trimming took 8 bases from V and 0 from J, leaving 11 bases between them. This CDR3 region has 14 residues. Full variable domain (rest looked up from reference TRBV7-9 and TRBJ1-3): DTGVSQNPRHKITKRGQNVTFRCDPISEHNRLYWYRQTLGQGPEFLTYFQNEAQLEKSRLLSDRFSAERPKGSFSTLEIQRTEQGDSAMYLCASVKVYSGNTIYFGEGSWLTVV.

This clonotype was counted at least ten times. This rearrangement joins TRBV11-2 to TRBJ2-5, with D possibly matching TRBD1 (6 bases). The V gene lost 5 bases and the J gene lost 3 bases, with 10 bases spanning the gap. CDR3 length equals 13 residues. Germline V gene data show CDR1 as SGHAT and CDR2 as FQNNGV. Here the CDR3 reads CASSVGQKETQYF. Written as DNA, the CDR3 is TGTGCCAGCAGCGTCGGACAGAAAGAGACCCAGTACTTC.

This clonotype was observed many times. This chain connects TRBV6-1 to TRBJ2-7, with 9 nucleotides matching TRBD1. The CDR3 is made up of 13 amino acids. V lost 7 bases and J lost 2; bases outside the gene matches: 3. Germline V gene lookup returns CDR1 MNHNS and CDR2 SASEGT. The CDR3 is CASTRDRAYEQYF. CDR3 bases: TGTGCCAGCACTCGGGACAGGGCCTACGAGCAGTACTTC.

This clonotype turned up a few times. The chain is built from TRBV20-1 and TRBJ1-5, with 7 bases aligning to TRBD1. CDR1 and CDR2 from the germline V gene are DFQATT and SNEGSKA (reference sequence). V lost 6 bases to trimming and J lost 7 bases; unmatched junction nucleotides: 9. CDR3 length equals 13 residues. The CDR3 is CSARTGVRQPQHF. CDR3 coding DNA: TGCAGTGCCCGAACAGGGGTACGACAGCCCCAGCATTTT.

V and J are TRBV9 and TRBJ1-1; D is uncertain. Trimming pared 4 bases from V and 10 bases from J, leaving 11 bases between. The CDR3 is 11 amino acids. Germline CDR1 reads SGDLS; CDR2 reads YYNGEE. CDR3 region: CASSPGPGAFF. CDR3 DNA: TGTGCCAGCAGCCCAGGTCCGGGAGCTTTCTTT.

Comment on this clonotype: Being one base from a much bigger clone, this may be a read error. The conserved phenylalanine or tryptophan normally closing the CDR3 is absent here, so this likely arose from a read error. The chain has TRBV5-1 and TRBJ1-2, with unresolved D. Germline V gene lookup returns CDR1 SGHRS and CDR2 YFSETQ. Trimming took off 3 bases at V and 2 bases at J, with 8 bases between the two ends. The CDR3 runs 13 residues. The CDR3 DNA sequence: TGCGCCAGCAGCTCACCACTAAACTATGGCTACACCGTC. It is translated as CASSSPLNYGYTV.

In its sample, this clonotype was seen many times. This chain links TRBV6-5 with TRBJ2-5, with D tentatively TRBD1 (6 bases). The CDR3 extends over 15 amino acids. Germline lookup yields CDR1 MNHEY and CDR2 SVGAGI. The V end was cut by 4 bases, the J end by 1 base, with 13 bases between. CDR3 DNA sequence: TGTGCCAGCAGTTCTCCGGGACACCTCCAAGAGACCCAGTACTTC. This encodes CASSSPGHLQETQYF.

This clonotype was counted at least ten times. The chain links TRBV5-1 to TRBJ1-1; D call uncertain. CDR1 and CDR2 (germline): SGHRS, YFSETQ. The CDR3 length is 16 residues. V was trimmed by 9 bases and J by 4 bases, leaving 25 bases between them. The CDR3 loop is CAIPVGSPKGSTEAFF. CDR3 nucleotide sequence: TGCGCCATCCCAGTCGGGTCCCCCAAAGGGAGCACTGAAGCTTTCTTT. The entire variable domain, with the rest obtained from reference TRBV5-1 and TRBJ1-1, is as follows: KAGVTQTPRYLIKTRGQQVTLSCSPISGHRSVSWYQQTPGQGLQFLFEYFSETQRNKGNFPGRFSGRQFSNSRSEMNVSTLELGDSALYLCAIPVGSPKGSTEAFFGQGTRLTVV.

This clonotype came up many times. The V and J genes are TRBV7-2 and TRBJ2-7, with 7 bases identical to TRBD1. J lost 3 bases, V lost 3 bases, and 5 bases had no gene match. CDR3 length: 14 amino acids. Germline V gene data show CDR1 as SGHTA and CDR2 as FQGNSA. The CDR3 nucleotides read TGTGCCAGCAGCTTCCAGACAGGGAGCTACGAGCAGTACTTC. Encoded protein: CASSFQTGSYEQYF.

This clonotype was observed at least ten times. The V gene is TRBV7-9, the J gene TRBJ1-2, with D uncertain. This CDR3 has 15 residues. Germline loops: CDR1 SEHNR, CDR2 FQNEAQ (reference sequence). The V end lost 0 bases, the J end lost 3 bases, and 11 bases lay between the germline ends. The CDR3 is CASSLARGSDYGYTF. CDR3 nucleotides: TGTGCCAGCAGCTTAGCTCGAGGGAGCGACTATGGCTACACCTTC.

The rearrangement uses TRBV9 and TRBJ2-7, with a tentative D call TRBD1 (7 bases). V was clipped by 4 bases and J by 2 bases, with 16 bases between them. CDR1 is SGDLS and CDR2 is YYNGEE in the germline V gene. The CDR3 spans 15 residues. Here the CDR3 reads CASSPGGQGAYEQYF. CDR3 nucleotides: TGTGCCAGCAGCCCTGGGGGGCAGGGGGCCTACGAGCAGTACTTC.

The genes are TRBV6-1 and TRBJ1-5, with 9 bases that match TRBD1. This CDR3 has 15 residues. Germline V CDR1 and CDR2: MNHNS, SASEGT. Trimming removed 8 bases from V and 4 bases from J; junction bases left unmatched: 9. In DNA form, the CDR3 reads TGTGCCAGCGGGCCTCCGACAGGGGGAAATCAGCCCCAGCATTTT. Amino acid sequence: CASGPPTGGNQPQHF.